The present T cell receptor (beta chain) was sequenced within a study of Ad26.COV2.S vaccination and SARS-CoV-2 variants. Study-wide context: Of the COV1001 trial arms, the Ad26.COV2.S arm included the donor.

Trimming pared 4 bases from V and 11 bases from J, leaving 19 bases between. Germline V gene sequence: CDR1 SGHDT, CDR2 YYEEEE. The CDR3 runs to 14 residues. Treatment denoted: around 19 received Ad26.COV2.S at low or high dose, single or two shots; five or six received placebo; per-sample allocation not given. On day 63 after the first injection, vaccine and placebo recipients gave samples. Sequenced by immunoSEQ multiplex PCR; TCRdb stores in-frame clones only, minus some. The table includes around 340,000 clones, about nine tenths detected once. The receptor was derived from a person between 18 and 65 years old who received the Ad26.COV2.S COVID-19 vaccine or a placebo. This specimen was peripheral blood, taken in a trial of Ad26.COV2.S vaccine versus placebo. The V call is TRBV5-6, the J call TRBJ1-5; TRBD1 is a possible D gene (5 bases). The CDR3 sequence is CASSPWGGSGSQHF. In DNA form, the CDR3 reads TGTGCCAGCAGCCCTTGGGGCGGTTCGGGATCCCAGCATTTT.